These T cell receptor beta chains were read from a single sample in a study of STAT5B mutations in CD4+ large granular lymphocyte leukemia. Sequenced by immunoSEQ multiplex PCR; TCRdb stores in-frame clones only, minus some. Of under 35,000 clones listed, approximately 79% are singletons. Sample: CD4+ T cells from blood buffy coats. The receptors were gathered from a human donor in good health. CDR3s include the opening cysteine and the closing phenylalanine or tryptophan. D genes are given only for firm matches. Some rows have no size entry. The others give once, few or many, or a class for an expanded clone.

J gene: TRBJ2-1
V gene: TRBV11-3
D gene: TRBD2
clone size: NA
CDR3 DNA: TGTGCCAGCACCGGGACTAGCGGGAGGGGCTACAATGAGCAGTTCTTC
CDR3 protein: CASTGTSGRGYNEQFF

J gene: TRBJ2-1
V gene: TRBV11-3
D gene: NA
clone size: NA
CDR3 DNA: TGTGCCAGCAGCCTAGATGGAGGATCTTATTTATACAATGAGCAGTTCTTC
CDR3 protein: CASSLDGGSYLYNEQFF

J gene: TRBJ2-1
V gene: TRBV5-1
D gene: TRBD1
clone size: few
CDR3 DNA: TGCGCCAGCAGCTTGTTTAGACAGGGGGCGAAGGGTGAGCAGTTCTTC
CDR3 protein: CASSLFRQGAKGEQFF

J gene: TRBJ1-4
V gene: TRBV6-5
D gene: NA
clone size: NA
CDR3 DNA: TGTGCCAGCAGTTACAGGGGAGCAACTAATGAAAAACTGTTTTTT
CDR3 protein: CASSYRGATNEKLFF

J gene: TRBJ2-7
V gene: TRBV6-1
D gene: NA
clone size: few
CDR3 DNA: TGTGCCAGCAGTGACTCCCTGATAGGGGTGTACGAGCAGTACTTC
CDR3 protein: CASSDSLIGVYEQYF

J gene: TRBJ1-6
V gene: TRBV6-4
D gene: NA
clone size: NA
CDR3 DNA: TGTGCTAAGCGAGGGGGAGGGAATTCACCCCTCCACTTT
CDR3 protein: CAKRGGGNSPLHF

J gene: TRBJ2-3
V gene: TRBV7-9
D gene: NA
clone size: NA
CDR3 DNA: TGTGCCAGCAGCCAACAGGGTTATACGCAGTATTTT
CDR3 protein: CASSQQGYTQYF

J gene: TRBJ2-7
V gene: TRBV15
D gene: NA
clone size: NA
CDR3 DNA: TGTGCCACCAGCAGAGAATTAGCCGGGGTACGGGGAGAGCAGTACTTC
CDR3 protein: CATSRELAGVRGEQYF

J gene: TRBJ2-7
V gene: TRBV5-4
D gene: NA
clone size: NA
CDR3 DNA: TGTGCCAGCAGCTTGGCGGGTAGGCCATCGGCCGAGCAGTACTTC
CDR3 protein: CASSLAGRPSAEQYF

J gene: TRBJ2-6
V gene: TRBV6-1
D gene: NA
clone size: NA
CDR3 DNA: TGTGCCAGCACTCCCCTAAGTCTTGGGGCCAACGTCCTGACTTTC
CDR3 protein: CASTPLSLGANVLTF

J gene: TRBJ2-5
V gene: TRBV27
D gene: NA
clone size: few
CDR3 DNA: TGTGCCAGCAGGAAAGCGGGCCTTGGTTTAGAGACCCAGTACTTC
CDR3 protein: CASRKAGLGLETQYF

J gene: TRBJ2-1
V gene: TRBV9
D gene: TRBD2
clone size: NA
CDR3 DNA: TGTGCCAGCAGGGCACTAGCGGGAGAATACAATGAGCAGTTCTTC
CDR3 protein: CASRALAGEYNEQFF

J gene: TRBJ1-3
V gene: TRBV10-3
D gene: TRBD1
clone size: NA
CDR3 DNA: TGTGCCATCCACAGGGGGCTGGGAAACACCATATATTTT
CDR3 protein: CAIHRGLGNTIYF

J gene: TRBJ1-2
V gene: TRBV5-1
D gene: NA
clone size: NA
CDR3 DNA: TGCGCCAGCAGCTTGGAGGTCTCCTCCAGGGGCTACACCTTC
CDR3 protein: CASSLEVSSRGYTF

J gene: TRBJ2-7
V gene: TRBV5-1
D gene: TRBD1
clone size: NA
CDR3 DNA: TGCGCCAGCAGTGACAGGGAAGCTTCCTACGAGCAGTACTTC
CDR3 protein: CASSDREASYEQYF

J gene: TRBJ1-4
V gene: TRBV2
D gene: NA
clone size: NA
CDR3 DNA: TGTGCCAGCGGAGCATACCAACAGTGGAAAGAAAAACTGTTTTTT
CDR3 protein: CASGAYQQWKEKLFF

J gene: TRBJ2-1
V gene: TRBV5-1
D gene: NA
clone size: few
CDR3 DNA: TGCGCCAGCAGCGTAGACGGGAACTACAATGAGCAGTTCTTC
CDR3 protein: CASSVDGNYNEQFF

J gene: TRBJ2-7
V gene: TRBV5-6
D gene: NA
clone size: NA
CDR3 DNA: TGTGCCAGCAGCTTGTTGGGGGCGAACTACGAGCAGTACTTC
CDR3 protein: CASSLLGANYEQYF

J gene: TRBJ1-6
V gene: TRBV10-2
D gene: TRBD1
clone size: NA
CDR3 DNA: TGCGCCAGCACCAGACAGGGGAAGAATTCACCCCTCCACTTT
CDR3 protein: CASTRQGKNSPLHF

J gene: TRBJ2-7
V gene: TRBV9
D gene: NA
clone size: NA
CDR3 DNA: TGTGCCAGCAGCGTAGGGGGCAGGGGTATCTACGAGCAGTACTTC
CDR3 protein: CASSVGGRGIYEQYF

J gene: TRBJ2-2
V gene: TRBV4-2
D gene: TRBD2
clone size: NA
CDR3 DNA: TGTGCCAGCAGCCAAGATTGGGGACTAGCGGTAAACACCGGGGAGCTGTTTTTT
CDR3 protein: CASSQDWGLAVNTGELFF

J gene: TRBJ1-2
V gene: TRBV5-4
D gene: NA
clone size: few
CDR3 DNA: TGTGCCAGCAGCTTGGGGGCAGGGGATAGGGGCTACACCTTC
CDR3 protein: CASSLGAGDRGYTF

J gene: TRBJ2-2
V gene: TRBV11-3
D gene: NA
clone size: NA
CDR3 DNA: TGTGCCAGCAGCTTGGGGACAAGGTCGACCGGGGAGCTGTTTTTT
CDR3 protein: CASSLGTRSTGELFF

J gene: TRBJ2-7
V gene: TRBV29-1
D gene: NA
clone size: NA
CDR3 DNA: TGCAGCGCGAGGTCCTCCTACGAGCAGTACTTC
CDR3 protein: CSARSSYEQYF

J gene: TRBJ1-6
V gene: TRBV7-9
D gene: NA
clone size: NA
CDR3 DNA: TGTGCCAGCAGCCGTACGGGGGTCAGGGAATCACCCCTCCACTTT
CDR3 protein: CASSRTGVRESPLHF

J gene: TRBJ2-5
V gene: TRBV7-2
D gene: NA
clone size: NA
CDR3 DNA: TGTGCCAGCAGCTTAGCGGACCCAATCGGAAAGACCCAGTACTTC
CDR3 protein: CASSLADPIGKTQYF

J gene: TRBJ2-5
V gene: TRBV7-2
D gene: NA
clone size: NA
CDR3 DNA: TGTGCCAGCTCCCCGGGGGGACAAGGACGGTGGGAGACCCAGTACTTC
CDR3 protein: CASSPGGQGRWETQYF

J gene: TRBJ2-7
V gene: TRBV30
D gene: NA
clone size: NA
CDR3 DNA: TGTGCCTACCACAGGGAAGCCTACGAGCAGTACTTC
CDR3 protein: CAYHREAYEQYF

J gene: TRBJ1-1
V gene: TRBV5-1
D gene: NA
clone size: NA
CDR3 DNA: TGCGCCAGCAGCCTTCGGGGGGACACTGAAGCTTTCTTT
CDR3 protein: CASSLRGDTEAFF

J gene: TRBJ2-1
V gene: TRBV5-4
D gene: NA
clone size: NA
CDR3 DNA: TGTGCCAGCAGCTTGGTCGGGGGGCAGAACAATGAGCAGTTCTTC
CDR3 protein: CASSLVGGQNNEQFF

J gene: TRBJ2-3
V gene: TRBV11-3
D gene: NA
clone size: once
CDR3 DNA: TGTGCCAGCAGCTCTCGTACAGGGATGGGGACAGATACGCAGTATTTT
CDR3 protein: CASSSRTGMGTDTQYF

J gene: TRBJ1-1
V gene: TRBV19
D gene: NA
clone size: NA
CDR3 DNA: TGTGCCAGTAGTATGGAGTGGCAGCGGGGAGCTTTCTTT
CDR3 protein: CASSMEWQRGAFF

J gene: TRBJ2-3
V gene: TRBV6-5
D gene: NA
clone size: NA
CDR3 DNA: TGTGCCAGCACGGAACCCCCAGATACGCAGTATTTT
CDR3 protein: CASTEPPDTQYF

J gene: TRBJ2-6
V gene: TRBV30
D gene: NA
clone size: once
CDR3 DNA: TGTGCCTGGAGAACACAGTTCTCTGGGGCCAACGTCCTGACTTTC
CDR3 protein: CAWRTQFSGANVLTF

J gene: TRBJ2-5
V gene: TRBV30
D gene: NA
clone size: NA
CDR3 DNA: TGTGCCTGGAGTGTACACGGCGTGACCCAGTACTTC
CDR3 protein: CAWSVHGVTQYF

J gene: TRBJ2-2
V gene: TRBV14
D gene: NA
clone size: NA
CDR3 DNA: TGTGCCAGCAGCCACCCGGCTCCCACGAACACCGGGGAGCTGTTTTTT
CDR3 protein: CASSHPAPTNTGELFF

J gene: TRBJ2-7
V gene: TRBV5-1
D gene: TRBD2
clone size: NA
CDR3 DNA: TGCGCCAGCAGCTTGGGGGCTAGCGGGAGATCCCACGAGCAGTACTTC
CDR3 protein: CASSLGASGRSHEQYF

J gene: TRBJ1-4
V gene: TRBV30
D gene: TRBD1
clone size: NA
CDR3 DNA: TGTGCCTGGGACAGGGGAAGGTCGGTGGAGGAACTGTTTTTT
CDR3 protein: CAWDRGRSVEELFF

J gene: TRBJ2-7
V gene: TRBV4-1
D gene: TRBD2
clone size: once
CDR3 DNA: TGCGCCAGCAGCCAAGTCTTAGCGGGTACCTACGAGCAGTACTTC
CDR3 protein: CASSQVLAGTYEQYF

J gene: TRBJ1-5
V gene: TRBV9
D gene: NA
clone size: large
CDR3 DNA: TGTGCCAGCAGCATCGACGGGATTAGCAATCAGCCCCAGCATTTT
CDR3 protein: CASSIDGISNQPQHF

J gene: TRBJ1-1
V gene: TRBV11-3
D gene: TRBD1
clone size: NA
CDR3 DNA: TGTGCCAGCAGCCGACAGGGGGGATGGAACACTGAAGCTTTCTTT
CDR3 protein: CASSRQGGWNTEAFF

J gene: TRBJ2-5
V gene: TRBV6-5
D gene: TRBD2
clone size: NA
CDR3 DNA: TGTGCCAGCAGTTACTCCGGGGCTAGCGGGGAGACCCAGTACTTC
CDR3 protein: CASSYSGASGETQYF

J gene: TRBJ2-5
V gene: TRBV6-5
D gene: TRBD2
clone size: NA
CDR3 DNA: TGTGCCAGCAGTTGGCTAGCGGGAGGGCTAGAGACCCAGTACTTC
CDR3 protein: CASSWLAGGLETQYF

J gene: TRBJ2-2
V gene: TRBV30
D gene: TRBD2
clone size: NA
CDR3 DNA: TGTGCCTGGAGTTTCATACAGTACGCTGGGACTAGCGAGAACACCGGGGAGCTGTTTTTT
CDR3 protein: CAWSFIQYAGTSENTGELFF

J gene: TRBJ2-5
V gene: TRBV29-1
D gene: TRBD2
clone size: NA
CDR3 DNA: TGCAGCGTGAGGGAGGGAGAGACCCAGTACTTC
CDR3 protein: CSVREGETQYF

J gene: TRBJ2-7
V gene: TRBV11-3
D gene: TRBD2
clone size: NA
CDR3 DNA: TGTGCCAGCAGCTTCGCTGGGACTAGCGGGAGGGTGGAACAGTACTTC
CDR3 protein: CASSFAGTSGRVEQYF

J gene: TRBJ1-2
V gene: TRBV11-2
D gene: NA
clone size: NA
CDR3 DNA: TGTGCCAGCAGCTGGCCCCCGGAGGGTGTGGGATCCTATGGCTACACCTTC
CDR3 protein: CASSWPPEGVGSYGYTF

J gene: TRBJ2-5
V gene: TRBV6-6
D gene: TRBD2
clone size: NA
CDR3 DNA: TGTGCCAGCACTCTACCGGGGGGAGAGACCCAGTACTTC
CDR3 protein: CASTLPGGETQYF

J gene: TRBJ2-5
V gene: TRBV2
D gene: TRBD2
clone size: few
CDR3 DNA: TGTGCCAGCGCAGCGGGGGGAGACCAAGAGACCCAGTACTTC
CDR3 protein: CASAAGGDQETQYF

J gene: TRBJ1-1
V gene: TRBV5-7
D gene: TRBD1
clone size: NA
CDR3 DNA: TGTGCCAGCAGCTTGGACGGGGGAGGGGGCCGGGACACTGAAGCTTTCTTT
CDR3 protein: CASSLDGGGGRDTEAFF

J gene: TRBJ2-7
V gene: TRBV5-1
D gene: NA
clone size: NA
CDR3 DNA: TGCGCCAGCAGCTTGACTTACTACTCCTACGAGCAGTACTTC
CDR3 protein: CASSLTYYSYEQYF

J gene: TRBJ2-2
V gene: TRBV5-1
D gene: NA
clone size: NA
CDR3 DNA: TGCGCCAGCAGCTTTATCCTTCAGGGGAAGGTCTTCACCGGGGAGCTGTTTTTT
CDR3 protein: CASSFILQGKVFTGELFF

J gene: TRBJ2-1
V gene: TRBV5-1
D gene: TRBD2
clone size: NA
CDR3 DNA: TGCGCCAGCAGCTTGGGGGGGCTAGCGGGAGGCAATGAGCAGTTCTTC
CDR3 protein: CASSLGGLAGGNEQFF